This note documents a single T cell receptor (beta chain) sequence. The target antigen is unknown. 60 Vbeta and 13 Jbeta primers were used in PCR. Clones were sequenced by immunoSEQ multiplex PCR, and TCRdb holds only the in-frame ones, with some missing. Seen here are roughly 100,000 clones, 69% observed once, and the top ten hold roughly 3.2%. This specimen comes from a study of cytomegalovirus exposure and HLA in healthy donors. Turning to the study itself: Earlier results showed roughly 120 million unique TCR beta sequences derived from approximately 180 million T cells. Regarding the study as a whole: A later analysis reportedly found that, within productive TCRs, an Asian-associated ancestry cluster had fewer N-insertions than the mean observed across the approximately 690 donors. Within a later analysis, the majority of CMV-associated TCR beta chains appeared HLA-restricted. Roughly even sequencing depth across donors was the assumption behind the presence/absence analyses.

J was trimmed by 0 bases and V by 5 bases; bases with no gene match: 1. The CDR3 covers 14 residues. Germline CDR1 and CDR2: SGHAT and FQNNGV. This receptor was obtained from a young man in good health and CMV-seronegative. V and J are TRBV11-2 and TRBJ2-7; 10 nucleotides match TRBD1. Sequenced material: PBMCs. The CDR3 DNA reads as TGTGCCAGCAGCCGGGACAGGGGCTCCTACGAGCAGTACTTC. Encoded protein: CASSRDRGSYEQYF.